This TCR beta chain appears in the sequencing data of a study of cytotoxic CD8 clonotypes in ibrutinib-treated CLL (dated by TCRdb to the early 2020s). Background for the entire study: The cohort had 11 relapsed/refractory and more than 14 treatment-naive patients; about 17 were IGHV unmutated. Partial responses were observed in roughly 25 patients and complete responses in 2; after a median follow-up of around 68 months, remission was maintained in roughly 14 patients and progression was observed in 12. The response samples were drawn at a median of 12 months into treatment, with a range of roughly 6 to 40 months. On average, each sample yielded roughly 250,000 productive templates and about 94,000 productive rearrangements. Of the 70 to 100 people in the trial, around 26 had longitudinal samples available. Cryopreserved peripheral blood mononuclear cells were collected before treatment, at response, and at either disease progression or sustained remission. Every sample from remission and from progressive disease was obtained while the patients were still on ibrutinib. General findings and caveats noted by the study authors: Sampling times were not matched between patients in sustained remission and patients whose disease was progressing, and lymph node repertoires were not examined. At baseline, clonality was higher than in age-matched healthy donors and showed a strong correlation with circulating CD8+ T-cell counts. Public clonotypes were rare and either shrank or stayed stable during treatment, and the rise in clonality at ibrutinib response reflected expansion of private clonotypes. An increase in clonality was observed at ibrutinib response, with clonality remaining stable during sustained remission and falling back toward baseline at progression.

This specimen's time point label, interpreted: 12 to 13 months on ibrutinib. For TCR beta library preparation, about 2.2 micrograms of genomic DNA was extracted from cryopreserved PBMCs. Longitudinal blood samples from CLL patients on ibrutinib monotherapy underwent high-throughput TCR beta sequencing. The patients took part in an open-label, single-center phase 2 trial of ibrutinib monotherapy. This clone showed up just once. Its recognized antigen is unknown. The sample holds no much larger clone one base away, and base qualities are not on file. V trim: 4 bases; J trim: 2 bases; unmatched bases: 8. Via the germline V gene, CDR1 is SGHDT and CDR2 YYEEEE. Inclusive of the bounding cysteine and phenylalanine, the CDR3 is 16 residues long. The read is trimmed to its CDR3 DNA, 48 bases read in frame from base 1. The goal of deep resolution MiSeq sequencing was a depth between 1 in 1 million and 1 in 200,000 T cells, and coverage averaged 10x per clonotype. The immunoSEQ hsTCRB Kit was used to generate TCR beta libraries. The paper's processing steps were these. ImmunoSEQ Data Assistant and ImmunoSEQ Analyzer were used for data analysis, and V, D and J genes were assigned according to IMGT definitions. Clonality, with values ranging from 0 to 1, was calculated as one minus the normalized Shannon entropy of productive rearrangement frequencies. Public clonotype analysis was restricted to overrepresented clonotypes comprising at least 0.05% of each patient's repertoire. Thirteen repertoires from age-matched healthy donors, obtained from immuneACCESS, served as clonality controls. In TCRdb, the immuneACCESS table is reduced to in-frame sequences with V and J assigned. These tables do not hold every clone; where another copy was compared, an unresolved V gene accounts for under half, and the others remain unexplained. Clonal size and the V and J genes are those of that table, whereas D and trimming came from the DNA. A total of roughly 160,000 clones appear in this sample, approximately 80% of them only once. The top ten constitute about 2% of the sample.

This chain joins TRBV5-6 to TRBJ1-5, with TRBD1 matching 8 junction bases. This sample comprised PBMCs, obtained after 12 months of ibrutinib treatment. This sequence originates from a human donor with chronic lymphocytic leukemia. The CDR3 protein: CASSPGQGFGNQPQHF. The nucleotides are TGTGCCAGCAGCCCCGGACAGGGATTTGGCAATCAGCCCCAGCATTTT.